Presented here are 10 T cell receptor beta chains from one specimen sequenced in a study of blood T cell repertoires in COVID-19. The repertoire was sequenced with immunoSEQ multiplex PCR; TCRdb's copy has only in-frame clones and lacks some. The sample has about 280,000 clones, about nine tenths seen once. The sequenced sample consisted of peripheral blood. These receptors came from a woman aged 25-40 years with COVID-19, enrolled during active disease.

This chain links TRBV7-9 with TRBJ1-2, with D perhaps matching TRBD1 (5 bases). Germline V lookup: CDR1 SEHNR, CDR2 FQNEAQ (reference sequence). The CDR3 covers 13 residues. The germline V and J ends were trimmed by 5 bases and 7 bases, with 14 bases remaining between them. As DNA, the CDR3 is TGTGCCAGCAGCAAAACAGGAATTCGTGGCTACACCTTC. It yields the protein CASSKTGIRGYTF.

This clone was counted a single time. The chain employs TRBV9 and TRBJ2-5; 10 bases map to TRBD1. CDR3 length equals 15 residues. The V gene's germline CDR1 is SGDLS and CDR2 YYNGEE. J gave up 4 bases and V 6 bases, and 9 bases lay outside the gene matches. CDR3 region: CASTPGTGVRETQYF. The CDR3 nucleotides read TGTGCCAGCACCCCCGGGACAGGGGTAAGAGAGACCCAGTACTTC.

The chain is built from TRBV7-6 and TRBJ2-1; possibly TRBD1 for D (6 bases). Per the germline V gene, CDR1 is SGHVS and CDR2 is FNYEAQ. This CDR3 spans 16 amino acids. V lost 5 bases and J 7 bases, leaving 21 bases between the germline ends. The CDR3 here is CASSPHRVGGLNEQFF. In nucleotides, the CDR3 is TGTGCCAGCAGCCCACACAGGGTTGGGGGATTGAATGAGCAGTTCTTC.

This rearrangement joins TRBV15 to TRBJ1-1, with 9 bases identical to TRBD1. The V and J ends lost 1 base and 8 bases, in that order; junction bases with no gene match: 5. CDR1 is LNHNV and CDR2 is YYDKDF in the germline V gene (reference sequence). This CDR3 is built from 14 residues. The CDR3 DNA reads TGTGCCACCAGCAGAGCGGAAGGACAGGGGGAAGCTTTCTTT. This translates into CATSRAEGQGEAFF.

This clone was counted a few times. The rearrangement joins TRBV6-2 or TRBV6-3 to TRBJ2-7, with 8 nucleotides matching TRBD1. The CDR3 sequence is 13 residues long. In germline, CDR1 is MNHEY, CDR2 SVGEGT. V shed 5 bases, J shed 3 bases, and the junction held 3 bases outside the gene matches. CDR3 nucleotides: TGTGCCAGCAGTCCCACAGGGGGCTACGAGCAGTACTTC. Translated: CASSPTGGYEQYF.

This clone appeared a few times. The chain employs TRBV7-9 and TRBJ1-2, with no clear D. CDR1 is SEHNR, CDR2 FQNEAQ, per germline (reference sequence). The CDR3 length is 13 residues. The V and J ends lost 3 bases and 0 bases respectively, with 5 bases between them. The CDR3: CASSLGANYGYTF. The CDR3 DNA reads as TGTGCCAGCAGCTTGGGCGCTAACTATGGCTACACCTTC.

The V gene is TRBV4-2, the J gene TRBJ1-4; TRBD1 matches 9 bases. J lost 5 bases, V lost 0 bases, and 4 bases had no gene match. The CDR3 spans 16 residues. Germline V gene data show CDR1 as LGHNA and CDR2 as YNFKEQ. The CDR3 spells CASSQEGQGRNEKLFF. CDR3 DNA sequence: TGTGCCAGCAGCCAAGAGGGACAGGGTAGGAATGAAAAACTGTTTTTT.

The V call is TRBV5-1, the J call TRBJ2-5; 7 bases are shared with TRBD2. V was clipped by 7 bases and J by 2 bases; unmatched bases: 8. The germline CDR1 and CDR2 sequences are SGHRS and YFSETQ. The CDR3 spans 14 residues. CDR3 sequence (DNA): TGCGCCAGCTGCCCCGGGACTACACAAGAGACCCAGTACTTC. Protein sequence: CASCPGTTQETQYF.

The rearrangement uses TRBV30 and TRBJ2-5; 9 bases fit TRBD2. The CDR3 has 17 amino acids. J lost 1 base, V lost 5 bases, and 14 bases had no gene match. Germline assignment: CDR1 GTSNPN and CDR2 SVGIG (reference sequence). The CDR3 nucleotides read TGTGCCTGGTCCCGGTTCCCCTTGGGACTAGCCCAAGAGACCCAGTACTTC. The encoded protein is CAWSRFPLGLAQETQYF.

This chain uses TRBV3-1 (or the pseudogene TRBV3-2) with TRBJ2-3, with a possible D match to TRBD1 (7 bases). Deletions cut 8 bases from V and 5 bases from J, with 14 bases between. This CDR3 comprises 13 residues. CDR1 LGHDT and CDR2 YNNKEL come from the germline V gene (reference sequence). In DNA, the CDR3 is TGTGCCAGCGGTCCAGGGGGGAGAGATACGCAGTATTTT. It specifies CASGPGGRDTQYF.